What follows describes a single T cell receptor (beta chain). Its matching antigen is unknown. The treatment is: roughly 19 received Ad26.COV2.S at low or high dose, single or two shots; roughly five received placebo; per-sample allocation not given. The samples date from day 63 after the first vaccine or placebo injection. SARS-CoV-2 spike from the Wuhan strain was encoded by the vaccine, an Ad26 vector. This specimen belongs to a study of Ad26.COV2.S vaccination and SARS-CoV-2 variants. Study conclusions and caveats: Estimates derived from TCR breadth and depth analyses may have underestimated total T cell responses. Once vaccination had occurred, spike-specific CD8+ and CD4+ T cell responses reportedly showed substantial breadth.

The CDR3 runs to 14 residues. Germline loops: CDR1 MGHRA, CDR2 YSYEKL. The germline V and J ends were trimmed by 3 bases and 3 bases, with 10 bases remaining between them. Using immunoSEQ multiplex PCR, the repertoire was profiled, and TCRdb retains in-frame clones only, with some absent. The sample carries around 270,000 clones, roughly 89% recorded once. The V gene is TRBV4-1, the J gene TRBJ2-3; D is perhaps TRBD2 (6 bases). The sample was peripheral blood, taken in a trial of Ad26.COV2.S vaccine versus placebo. The clonotype was recovered from a person aged 18 to 65 who received the Ad26.COV2.S COVID-19 vaccine or a placebo. The CDR3 is CASSQGGGTDTQYF. The CDR3 coding sequence is TGCGCCAGCAGCCAGGGAGGAGGGACAGATACGCAGTATTTT.